This entry concerns a single T cell receptor (beta chain). The data stem from a study of blood T cell repertoires in COVID-19. TCRdb keeps only in-frame clones here, not all; method: immunoSEQ multiplex PCR. The sample consists of under 85,000 clones, over 75% of them appearing once. Deletions cut 1 base from V and 3 bases from J, with 6 bases between. Per germline, CDR1 MNHEY and CDR2 SVGEGT. CDR3 length: 13 residues. The rearrangement uses TRBV6-2 or TRBV6-3 and TRBJ1-1; D unclear. This receptor was taken from a human donor in a cohort sampled during active COVID-19. Sequencing was done on a sample of peripheral blood. The CDR3 region has the DNA TGTGCCAGCAGTTACTTGGGCCACACTGAAGCTTTCTTT. This sequence encodes CASSYLGHTEAFF.